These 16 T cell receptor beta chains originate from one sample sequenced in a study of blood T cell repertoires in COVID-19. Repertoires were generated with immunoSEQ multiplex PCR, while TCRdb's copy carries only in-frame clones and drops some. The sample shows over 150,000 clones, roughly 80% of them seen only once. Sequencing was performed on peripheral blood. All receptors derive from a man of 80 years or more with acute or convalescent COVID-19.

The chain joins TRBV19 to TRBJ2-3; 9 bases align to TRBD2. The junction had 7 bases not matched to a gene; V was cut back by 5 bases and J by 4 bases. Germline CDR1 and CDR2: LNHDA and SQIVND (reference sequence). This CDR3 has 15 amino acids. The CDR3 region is CASSSTSGRSDTQYF. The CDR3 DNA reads TGTGCCAGTAGTTCGACTAGCGGAAGGTCAGATACGCAGTATTTT.

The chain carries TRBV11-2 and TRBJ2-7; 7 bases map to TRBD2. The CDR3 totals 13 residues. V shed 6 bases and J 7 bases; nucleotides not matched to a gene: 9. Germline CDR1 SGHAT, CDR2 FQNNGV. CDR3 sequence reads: CASSETLGGEQYF. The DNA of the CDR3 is TGTGCCAGCAGTGAGACCCTCGGGGGGGAGCAGTACTTC.

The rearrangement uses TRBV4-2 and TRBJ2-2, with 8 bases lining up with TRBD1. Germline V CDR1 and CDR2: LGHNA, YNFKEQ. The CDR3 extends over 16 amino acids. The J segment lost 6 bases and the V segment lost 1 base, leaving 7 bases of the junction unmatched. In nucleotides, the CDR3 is TGTGCCAGCAGCCAAGGTCAGGGGGCAGGGGCCGGGGAGCTGTTTTTT. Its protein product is CASSQGQGAGAGELFF.

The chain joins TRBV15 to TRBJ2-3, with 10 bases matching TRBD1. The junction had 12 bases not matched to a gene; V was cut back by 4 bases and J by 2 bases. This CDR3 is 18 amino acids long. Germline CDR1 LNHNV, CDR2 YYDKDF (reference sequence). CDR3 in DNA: TGTGCCACCAGCAACCCACACCGGACAGGGGGATCCACAGATACGCAGTATTTT. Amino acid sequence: CATSNPHRTGGSTDTQYF.

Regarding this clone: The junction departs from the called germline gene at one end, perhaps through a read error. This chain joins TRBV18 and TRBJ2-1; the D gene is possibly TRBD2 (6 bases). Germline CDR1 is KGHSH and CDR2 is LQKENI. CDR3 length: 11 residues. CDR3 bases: TGTGCCAGCTCGGGGGGACCCGAGGTAATCTTC. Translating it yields CASSGGPEVIF.

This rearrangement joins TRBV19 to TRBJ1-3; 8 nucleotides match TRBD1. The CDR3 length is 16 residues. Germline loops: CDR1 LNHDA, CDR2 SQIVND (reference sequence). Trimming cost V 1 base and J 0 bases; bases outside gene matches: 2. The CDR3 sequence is CASSIGTGISGNTIYF. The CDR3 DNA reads TGTGCCAGTAGTATAGGGACAGGGATCTCTGGAAACACCATATATTTT.

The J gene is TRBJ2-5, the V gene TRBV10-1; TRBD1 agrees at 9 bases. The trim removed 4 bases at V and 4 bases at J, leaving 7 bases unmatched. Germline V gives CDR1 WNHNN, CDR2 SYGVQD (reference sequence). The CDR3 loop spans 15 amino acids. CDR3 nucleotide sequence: TGCGCCAGCAGTGCCGGGACAGGGAGGGGAGAGACCCAGTACTTC. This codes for CASSAGTGRGETQYF.

Written as DNA, the CDR3 is TGTGCCAGCAGTTACTTTCCTAGCGATAGCACAGATACGCAGTATTTT. Protein sequence: CASSYFPSDSTDTQYF. The chain has TRBV6-5 and TRBJ2-3; possible D gene TRBD2, 6 bases. V lost 1 base and J lost 0, with 11 bases in between. This CDR3 has 16 amino acids. Germline CDR1 reads MNHEY; CDR2 reads SVGAGI.

CDR3 amino acids: CASSLRSGSNQPQHF. CDR3 nucleotide sequence: TGTGCCAGCAGTTTACGGTCAGGGTCCAATCAGCCCCAGCATTTT. The chain is built from TRBV28 and TRBJ1-5, with D tentatively TRBD1 (5 bases). There are 15 residues in the CDR3. The germline V gene encodes CDR1 MDHEN and CDR2 SYDVKM. With 2 bases removed from V and 3 bases from J, the gap between germline ends came to 11 bases.

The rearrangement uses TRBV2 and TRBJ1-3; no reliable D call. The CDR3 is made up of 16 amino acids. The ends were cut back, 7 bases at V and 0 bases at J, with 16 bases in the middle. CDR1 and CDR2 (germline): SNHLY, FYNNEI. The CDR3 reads CASIRTVQDSGNTIYF. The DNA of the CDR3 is TGTGCCAGCATAAGAACAGTGCAAGACTCTGGAAACACCATATATTTT.

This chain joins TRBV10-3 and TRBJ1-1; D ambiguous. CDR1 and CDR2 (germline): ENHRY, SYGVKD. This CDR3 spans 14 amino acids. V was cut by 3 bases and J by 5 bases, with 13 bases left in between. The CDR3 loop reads CAISDGVGRTEAFF. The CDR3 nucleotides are TGTGCCATCAGTGACGGGGTGGGAAGGACTGAAGCTTTCTTT.

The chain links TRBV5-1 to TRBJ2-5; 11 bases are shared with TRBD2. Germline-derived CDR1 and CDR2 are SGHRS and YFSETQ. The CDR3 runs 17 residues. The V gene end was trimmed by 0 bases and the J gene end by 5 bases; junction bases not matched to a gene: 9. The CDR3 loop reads CASSLASVAGGSETQYF. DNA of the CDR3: TGCGCCAGCAGCTTGGCCTCGGTAGCGGGGGGGAGCGAGACCCAGTACTTC.

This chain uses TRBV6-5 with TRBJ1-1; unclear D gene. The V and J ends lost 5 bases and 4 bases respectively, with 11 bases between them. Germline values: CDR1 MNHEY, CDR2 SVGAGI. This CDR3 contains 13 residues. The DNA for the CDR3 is TGTGCCAGCAGTCCCGTGGTGAGCACTGAAGCTTTCTTT. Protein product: CASSPVVSTEAFF.

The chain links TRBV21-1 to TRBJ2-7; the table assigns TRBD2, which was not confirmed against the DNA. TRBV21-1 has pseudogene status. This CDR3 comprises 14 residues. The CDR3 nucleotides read TGTGCCAGCAGCCCGGGCGGGGGTCCCTACGAGCAGTACGTC. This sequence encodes CASSPGGGPYEQYV.

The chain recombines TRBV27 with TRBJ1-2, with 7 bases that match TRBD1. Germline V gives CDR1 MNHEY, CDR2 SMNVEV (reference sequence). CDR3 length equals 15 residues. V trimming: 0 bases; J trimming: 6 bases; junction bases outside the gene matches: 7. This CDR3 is CASSLSGSGGDGYTF. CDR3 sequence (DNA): TGTGCCAGCAGTTTATCGGGGTCAGGGGGAGATGGCTACACCTTC.

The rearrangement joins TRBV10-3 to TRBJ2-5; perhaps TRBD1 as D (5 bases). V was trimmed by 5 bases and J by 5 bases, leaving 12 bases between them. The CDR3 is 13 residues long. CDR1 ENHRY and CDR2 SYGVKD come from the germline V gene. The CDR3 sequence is CAISIQGGETQYF. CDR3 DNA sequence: TGTGCCATCAGTATTCAGGGTGGGGAGACCCAGTACTTC.